The 30 T cell receptor beta chains given below trace back to one sample, sequenced in a study of beta chain features in type 1 diabetes. Regarding the study as a whole: TCRB CDR3s were moderately but significantly shorter in Type 1 diabetes patients in all four CD4+ subsets.

The antigens of these receptors remain unknown. cDNA synthesis used the whole RNA isolate, giving expressed TCRB sequences. Assay used: immunoSEQ multiplex PCR; TCRdb lists only in-frame clones, some missing. The sample consists of hundreds of thousands of clones, roughly 13% of them appearing once. Sequenced sample: naive CD4+ T cells from blood. These receptors originate from a man aged 18 to 29 with type 1 diabetes.

A few counts support this clone. The chain couples TRBV10-1 to TRBJ2-5; 7 positions agree with TRBD2. This CDR3 has 15 residues. Unmatched junction bases numbered 12, after V lost 6 bases and J lost 5 bases. Germline CDR1 is WNHNN and CDR2 is SYGVQD (reference sequence). The CDR3, as DNA: TGCGCCAGCAGCCGGGGGACGGGAGGACTGGAGACCCAGTACTTC. This gives the protein CASSRGTGGLETQYF.

The chain uses TRBV4-1 and TRBJ2-4; D is ambiguous. From germline, CDR1 is MGHRA and CDR2 YSYEKL. This CDR3 has 17 residues. Trimming left V 1 base short and J 6 bases short, with 19 bases between. CDR3: CASSQVSPRRFLNIQYF. In DNA, the CDR3 is TGCGCCAGCAGCCAAGTTTCTCCACGCCGCTTCTTAAACATTCAGTACTTC.

DNA of the CDR3: TGTGCCAGCAGCTTAGCAGGGGGAGACCCTTTCTTT. Translating it yields CASSLAGGDPFF. This chain joins TRBV7-3 and TRBJ1-1, with TRBD1 matching over 7 bases. The junction had 6 bases not matched to a gene; V was cut back by 2 bases and J by 12 bases. The CDR3 length is 12 residues. Per the germline V gene, CDR1 is SGHTA and CDR2 is FQGTGA.

V usage is TRBV5-1 and J usage is TRBJ2-7; TRBD1 aligns across 8 bases. The germline V gene has CDR1 SGHRS and CDR2 YFSETQ. With 2 bases clipped from V and 5 bases from J, the junction kept 12 bases outside the gene matches. CDR3 size: 16 residues. The CDR3 DNA reads as TGCGCCAGCAGCTTATGGAGCAGGGGGCTGAACGACGAGCAGTACTTC. This encodes CASSLWSRGLNDEQYF.

CDR3 DNA: TGTGCCAGCAAAAAGAATGAAAATGAAAAACTGTTTTTT. This translates into CASKKNENEKLFF. The gene calls are TRBV5-6 and TRBJ1-4; D call uncertain. Trimming took off 6 bases at V and 5 bases at J, with 11 bases between the two ends. This CDR3 has 13 residues. Germline V gene sequence: CDR1 SGHDT, CDR2 YYEEEE. The full variable domain, completed using reference TRBV5-6 and TRBJ1-4, is DAGVTQSPTHLIKTRGQQVTLRCSPKSGHDTVSWYQQALGQGPQFIFQYYEEEERQRGNFPDRFSGHQFPNYSSELNVNALLLGDSALYLCASKKNENEKLFFGSGTQLSVL.

The chain carries TRBV28 and TRBJ2-2; 9 bases are shared with TRBD1. The CDR3 length is 15 residues. Trimming removed 6 bases from V and 6 bases from J; junction bases left unmatched: 8. The V gene's germline CDR1 is MDHEN and CDR2 SYDVKM. The CDR3 spells CASRTGQGLPGELFF. CDR3 DNA: TGTGCCAGCAGGACGGGACAGGGCTTACCCGGGGAGCTGTTTTTT.

The gene calls are TRBV28 and TRBJ1-4; no clear D. Germline loops: CDR1 MDHEN, CDR2 SYDVKM. Trimming pared 6 bases from V and 0 bases from J, leaving 17 bases between. This CDR3 region has 17 residues. The CDR3 here is CASRPPQTRATNEKLFF. CDR3 DNA sequence: TGTGCCAGCAGACCTCCCCAGACGCGGGCAACTAATGAAAAACTGTTTTTT.

The chain uses TRBV28 and TRBJ2-1; D is undetermined. Looked up from germline, CDR1 is MDHEN and CDR2 is SYDVKM. The CDR3 has 12 residues. Trimming removed 3 bases at V and 8 bases at J, with 8 bases between. The CDR3 protein is CASSLANHEQFF. In DNA form, the CDR3 reads TGTGCCAGCAGTTTGGCGAATCATGAGCAGTTCTTC.

The J gene is TRBJ1-1, the V gene TRBV29-1, with D tentatively TRBD1 (6 bases). The CDR3 runs 15 residues. Germline V gene lookup returns CDR1 SQVTM and CDR2 ANQGSEA. The V end was cut by 4 bases, the J end by 5 bases, with 20 bases between. The chain's CDR3 is CSVAPRWGLGTEAFF. CDR3 coding DNA: TGCAGCGTTGCCCCCCGTTGGGGGCTGGGAACTGAAGCTTTCTTT.

CDR3 coding DNA: TGCGCCAGCAGTGAGACAGCTCAAGAGACCCAGTACTTC. Protein sequence: CASSETAQETQYF. V is TRBV10-1 and J is TRBJ2-5, with unresolved D. The CDR3 has 13 residues. From germline, CDR1 is WNHNN and CDR2 SYGVQD (reference sequence). V was clipped by 2 bases and J by 2 bases, with 6 bases between them.

V is TRBV9 and J is TRBJ2-1, with no clear D. The CDR3 totals 16 residues. Germline-derived CDR1 and CDR2 are SGDLS and YYNGEE. V lost 0 bases and J lost 0, with 10 bases in between. CDR3 loop: CASSVAVGSSYNEQFF. CDR3 bases: TGTGCCAGCAGCGTAGCGGTGGGAAGCTCCTACAATGAGCAGTTCTTC.

This clone showed up just a few times. The genes are TRBV9 and TRBJ2-2; D call uncertain. The CDR3 totals 15 residues. V gave up 5 bases and J gave up 1 base, with 12 bases separating them. CDR1 is SGDLS and CDR2 is YYNGEE in the germline V gene. In nucleotides, the CDR3 is TGTGCCAGCAGTGCCCGCTATGGGAACACCGGGGAGCTGTTTTTT. Amino acids: CASSARYGNTGELFF.

This clone has only a few counts. The chain employs TRBV9 and TRBJ2-7, with D maybe TRBD1 (5 bases). Germline-derived CDR1 and CDR2 are SGDLS and YYNGEE. The V gene lost 4 bases and the J gene lost 7 bases, with 18 bases spanning the gap. The length of the CDR3 is 14 residues. CDR3: CASSFTPGMGEQYF. The CDR3 DNA is TGTGCCAGCAGCTTCACCCCAGGGATGGGGGAGCAGTACTTC.

The chain joins TRBV30 to TRBJ2-7; D may be TRBD2 (5 bases). This CDR3 is built from 13 residues. Germline-derived CDR1 and CDR2 are GTSNPN and SVGIG (reference sequence). V shed 4 bases and J shed 0 bases, with 10 bases lying between them. CDR3 bases: TGTGCCTGGACGGGTGCGGGCTCCTACGAGCAGTACTTC. Amino acids: CAWTGAGSYEQYF.

This chain links TRBV27 with TRBJ2-7; 11 positions agree with TRBD1. This CDR3 region has 15 residues. The J segment lost 6 bases and the V segment lost 3 bases, leaving 7 bases of the junction unmatched. In germline, CDR1 is MNHEY, CDR2 SMNVEV (reference sequence). CDR3 loop: CASSFFGQGASEQYF. The CDR3 region has the DNA TGTGCCAGCAGTTTCTTCGGACAGGGGGCGTCCGAGCAGTACTTC.

This clone has a handful of counts. V and J are TRBV9 and TRBJ2-2; the D call may be TRBD1 or TRBD2 (6 bases each). V gave up 4 bases and J gave up 4 bases, with 11 bases separating them. Germline values: CDR1 SGDLS, CDR2 YYNGEE. The CDR3 runs to 14 residues. The CDR3 DNA follows: TGTGCCAGCAGCTCCGGAGGGGGCACCGGGGAGCTGTTTTTT. Protein sequence: CASSSGGGTGELFF.

The J gene is TRBJ2-4, the V gene TRBV7-2; 7 bases match TRBD1. V lost 5 bases to trimming and J lost 3 bases; unmatched junction nucleotides: 19. Germline V gene sequence: CDR1 SGHTA, CDR2 FQGNSA. The CDR3 has 19 residues. The CDR3 coding sequence is TGTGCCAGCAGCCCAGGCCATGGGACAGTCACAGAGGGCAAAAACATTCAGTACTTC. Translation gives CASSPGHGTVTEGKNIQYF.

This clone was seen only a few times. The chain combines TRBV7-9 with TRBJ2-3; D unresolved. In germline, CDR1 is SEHNR, CDR2 FQNEAQ (reference sequence). CDR3 length: 14 amino acids. Trimming took off 6 bases at V and 3 bases at J, with 13 bases between the two ends. Here the CDR3 reads CASSSVGSTDTQYF. For the CDR3, the DNA is TGTGCCAGCAGTTCCGTGGGGTCGACAGATACGCAGTATTTT.

This chain uses TRBV11-3 with TRBJ2-2; D not resolved. Trimming removed 4 bases from V and 2 bases from J, with 17 bases in between. Germline-derived CDR1 and CDR2 are SGHNT and YENEEA. The CDR3 is 17 amino acids. CDR3 in DNA: TGTGCCAGCAGCTCCCAATCTAGGTTCGAAAACACCGGGGAGCTGTTTTTT. Amino acids: CASSSQSRFENTGELFF. Variable domain in full (rest from reference TRBV11-3 and TRBJ2-2): EAGVVQSPRYKIIEKKQPVAFWCNPISGHNTLYWYLQNLGQGPELLIRYENEEAVDDSQLPKDRFSAERLKGVDSTLKIQPAELGDSAVYLCASSSQSRFENTGELFFGEGSRLTVL.

The V gene is TRBV27, the J gene TRBJ1-4; possibly TRBD1 for D (5 bases). Looked up from germline, CDR1 is MNHEY and CDR2 is SMNVEV (reference sequence). This CDR3 has 14 residues. The V end lost 5 bases, the J end lost 0 bases, and 7 bases lay between the germline ends. This CDR3 is CASSGAATNEKLFF. In DNA form, the CDR3 reads TGTGCCAGCAGTGGGGCCGCAACTAATGAAAAACTGTTTTTT.

A word on this clone: Given a much more abundant clone one base away, this may be a read error. The same CDR3 is also encoded by other DNA sequences in this sample. The CDR3 loop is CASSLVDTQYF. For the CDR3, the DNA is TGTGCCAGCAGCTTAGTGGATACGCAGTATTTT. The V and J genes are TRBV7-9 and TRBJ2-3; D gene unclear. The CDR3 length is 11 residues. Germline assignment: CDR1 SEHNR and CDR2 FQNEAQ (reference sequence). V shed 1 base and J shed 6 bases, with 2 bases lying between them.

This chain's CDR3 is CASRAGGYNEQFF. DNA of the CDR3: TGTGCCAGCAGGGCTGGGGGCTACAATGAGCAGTTCTTC. The chain links TRBV7-9 to TRBJ2-1; tentatively, D is TRBD1 or TRBD2 (5 bases each). The CDR3 covers 13 residues. V was trimmed by 6 bases and J by 3 bases, leaving 9 bases between them. The germline V gene has CDR1 SEHNR and CDR2 FQNEAQ (reference sequence).

The chain has TRBV6-5 and TRBJ2-7; 9 bases are a match to TRBD2. The CDR3 spans 16 residues. Trimming took 0 bases from V and 4 from J; bases not matched to a gene: 7. Germline lookup yields CDR1 MNHEY and CDR2 SVGAGI. The CDR3 sequence is CASSYSRRGGIYEQYF. CDR3 DNA sequence: TGTGCCAGCAGTTACTCTAGGCGGGGGGGAATTTACGAGCAGTACTTC.

In this sample, this clone turned up a few times. The chain couples TRBV25-1 to TRBJ2-2; the D gene could be TRBD1 or TRBD2 (7 bases each). The CDR3 is 16 residues long. Trimming took off 4 bases at V and 1 base at J, with 13 bases between the two ends. The germline CDR1 and CDR2 sequences are MGHDK and SYGVNS. CDR3 sequence (DNA): TGTGCCAGCAGTGGGGAGGGACAGCGGAACACCGGGGAGCTGTTTTTT. Residues: CASSGEGQRNTGELFF.

The table lists this clone with a few counts. The chain has TRBV4-2 and TRBJ2-5; D is unresolved. V was shortened by 2 bases and J by 4 bases, with 11 bases between the two germline ends. The CDR3 runs 14 residues. The V gene's germline CDR1 is LGHNA and CDR2 YNFKEQ. The CDR3 sequence is CASSQTRTGETQYF. DNA of the CDR3: TGTGCCAGCAGCCAAACCCGGACGGGAGAGACCCAGTACTTC.

In its sample, this clone was seen a few times. The CDR3 nucleotides read TGTGTCTTCCGGCTAGCGGGAAGTGTCACCGGGGAGCTGTTTTTT. It yields the protein CVFRLAGSVTGELFF. The gene calls are TRBV30 and TRBJ2-2; the match to TRBD2 covers 9 bases. CDR1 and CDR2 from the germline V gene are GTSNPN and SVGIG (reference sequence). The CDR3 is 15 residues long.

The chain is built from TRBV6-5 and TRBJ1-1; D remains unclear. The V gene lost 6 bases and the J gene lost 6 bases, with 11 bases spanning the gap. In germline, CDR1 is MNHEY, CDR2 SVGAGI. The CDR3 consists of 12 residues. CDR3 nucleotide sequence: TGTGCCAGCAGCACTGGTCCGGCTGAAGCTTTCTTT. The encoded protein is CASSTGPAEAFF.

In this sample, this clone turned up a few times. This chain joins TRBV5-4 and TRBJ2-2, with D unclear. The CDR3 contains 15 residues. Germline V gene data show CDR1 as SGHNT and CDR2 as YYREEE (reference sequence). The germline V and J ends were trimmed by 2 bases and 4 bases, with 12 bases remaining between them. In nucleotides, the CDR3 is TGTGCCAGCAGCTTCTGGGTTTCGGGCACCGGGGAGCTGTTTTTT. This sequence encodes CASSFWVSGTGELFF.

The J gene is TRBJ1-1, the V gene TRBV7-8, with D tentatively TRBD1 (5 bases). V was trimmed by 4 bases and J by 11 bases, leaving 14 bases between them. Looked up from germline, CDR1 is SGHVS and CDR2 is FQNEAQ. This CDR3 contains 12 residues. The CDR3 DNA follows: TGTGCCAGCAGCTCTTCACAGGTTGCGGCTTTCTTT. It specifies CASSSSQVAAFF.

This clone was detected only a few times. V and J are TRBV19 and TRBJ2-7, with a weak D call TRBD1 (6 bases). V lost 5 bases and J lost 2, with 16 bases in between. CDR1 LNHDA and CDR2 SQIVND come from the germline V gene (reference sequence). This CDR3 region has 15 residues. In nucleotides, the CDR3 is TGTGCCAGTAGTCAGCAGGACAGTGGCGCCTACGAGCAGTACTTC. Encoded protein: CASSQQDSGAYEQYF.